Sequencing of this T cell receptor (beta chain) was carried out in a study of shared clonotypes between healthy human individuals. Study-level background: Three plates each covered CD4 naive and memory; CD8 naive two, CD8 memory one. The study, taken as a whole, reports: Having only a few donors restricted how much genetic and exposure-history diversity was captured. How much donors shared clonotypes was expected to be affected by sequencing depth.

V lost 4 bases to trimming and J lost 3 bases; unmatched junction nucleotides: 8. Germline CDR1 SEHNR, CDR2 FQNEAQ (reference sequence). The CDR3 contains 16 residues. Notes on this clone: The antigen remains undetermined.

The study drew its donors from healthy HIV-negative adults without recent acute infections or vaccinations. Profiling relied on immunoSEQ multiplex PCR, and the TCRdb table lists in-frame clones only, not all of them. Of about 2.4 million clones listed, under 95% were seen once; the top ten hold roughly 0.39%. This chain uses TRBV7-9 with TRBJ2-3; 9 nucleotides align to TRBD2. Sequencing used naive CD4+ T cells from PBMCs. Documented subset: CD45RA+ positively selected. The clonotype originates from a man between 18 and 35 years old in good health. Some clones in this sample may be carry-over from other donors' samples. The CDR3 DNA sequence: TGTGCCAGCAGCTCCCTAGCGGGATTCGGTACAGATACGCAGTATTTT. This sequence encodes CASSSLAGFGTDTQYF.